This T cell receptor (beta chain) was obtained from a study of T cells in Graves' hyperthyroidism and ophthalmopathy. Looked up from germline, CDR1 is KGHDR and CDR2 is SFDVKD. V gave up 11 bases and J gave up 5 bases, with 11 bases separating them. CDR3 length equals 11 residues. Study-wide points: Stable hyperthyroidism and ophthalmopathy were separated using 13 V-J signatures.

This clonotype was counted many times. What it binds is not known. The CDR3 regions of TCR beta were amplified from RNA transcripts. The TCR CDR3 first-round RT-PCR relied on the HTBI primer set. MiXCR, run by TCRdb on the multiplex PCR reads, gives a single entry per CDR3 protein. Of about 500,000 distinct CDR3 sequences listed, around 50% are singletons. The chain employs TRBV24-1 and TRBJ2-5; D not resolved. The receptor comes from an adult woman with Graves' disease, either hyperthyroidism or ophthalmopathy (not recorded which). The sequencing sample was made of peripheral blood or thyroid tissue (not recorded which). The CDR3 DNA reads as TGTGCCATTAAAGTGGGGGAGACCCAGTACTTC. It specifies CAIKVGETQYF.